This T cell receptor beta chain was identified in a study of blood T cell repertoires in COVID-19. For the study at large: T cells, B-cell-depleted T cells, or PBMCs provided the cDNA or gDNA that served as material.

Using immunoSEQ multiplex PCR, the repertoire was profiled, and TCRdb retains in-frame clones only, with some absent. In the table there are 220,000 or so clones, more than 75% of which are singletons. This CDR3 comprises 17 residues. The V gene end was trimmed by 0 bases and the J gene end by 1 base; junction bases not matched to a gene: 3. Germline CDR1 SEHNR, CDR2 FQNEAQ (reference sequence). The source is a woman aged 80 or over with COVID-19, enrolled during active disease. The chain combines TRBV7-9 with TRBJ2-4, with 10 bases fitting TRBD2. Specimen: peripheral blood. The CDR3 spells CASSLAPGLAAKNIQYF. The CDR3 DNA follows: TGTGCCAGCAGCTTAGCACCGGGACTAGCGGCCAAAAACATTCAGTACTTC.